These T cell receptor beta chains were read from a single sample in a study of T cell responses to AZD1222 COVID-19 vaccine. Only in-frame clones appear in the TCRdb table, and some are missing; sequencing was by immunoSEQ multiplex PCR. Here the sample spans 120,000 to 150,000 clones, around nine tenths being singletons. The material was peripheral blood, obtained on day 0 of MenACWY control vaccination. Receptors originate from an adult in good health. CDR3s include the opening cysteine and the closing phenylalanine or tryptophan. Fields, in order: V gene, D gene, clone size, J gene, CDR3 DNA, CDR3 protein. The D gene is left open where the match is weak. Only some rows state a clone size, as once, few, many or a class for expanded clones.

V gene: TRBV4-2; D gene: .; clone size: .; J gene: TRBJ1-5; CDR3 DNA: TGTGCCAGCAGCCAAGATCTGAACAGCCAAGTTTACCCCCAGCATTTT; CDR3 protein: CASSQDLNSQVYPQHF
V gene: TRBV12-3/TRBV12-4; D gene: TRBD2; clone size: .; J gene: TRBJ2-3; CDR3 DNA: TGTGCCAGCGGGACTAGAATAGAGGATACGCAGTATTTT; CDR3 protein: CASGTRIEDTQYF
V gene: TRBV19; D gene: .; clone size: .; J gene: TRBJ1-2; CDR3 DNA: TGTGCCAGTAGTATCATGGGGGGGGTCTATGGCTACACCTTC; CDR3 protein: CASSIMGGVYGYTF
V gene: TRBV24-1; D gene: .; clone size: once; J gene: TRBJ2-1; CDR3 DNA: TGTGCCACCAGTGAGGGGGCTGAGCAGTTCTTC; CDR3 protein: CATSEGAEQFF
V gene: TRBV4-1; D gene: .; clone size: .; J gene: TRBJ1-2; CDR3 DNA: TGCGCCAGCAATACTCCCGGCGGGCCGTTGAGGGGCTACTATGGCTACACCTTC; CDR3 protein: CASNTPGGPLRGYYGYTF
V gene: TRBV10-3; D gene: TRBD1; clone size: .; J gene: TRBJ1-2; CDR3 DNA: TGTGCCACTTGGGGCGGGACAGGGAACTATGGCTACACCTTC; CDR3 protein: CATWGGTGNYGYTF
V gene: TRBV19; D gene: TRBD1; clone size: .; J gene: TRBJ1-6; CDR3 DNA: TGTGCCAGTATTGGGGGGACAGCTAATTCACCCCTCCACTTT; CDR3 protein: CASIGGTANSPLHF
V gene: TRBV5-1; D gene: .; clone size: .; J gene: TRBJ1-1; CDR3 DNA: TGCGCCAGCAGCCGTCAGAACACTGAAGCTTTCTTT; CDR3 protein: CASSRQNTEAFF
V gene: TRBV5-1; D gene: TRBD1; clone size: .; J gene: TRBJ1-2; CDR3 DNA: TGCGCCAGCAGCTTGGAAGACAGGGGGCTGTATGGCTACACCTTC; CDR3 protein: CASSLEDRGLYGYTF
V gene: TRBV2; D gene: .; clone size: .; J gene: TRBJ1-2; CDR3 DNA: TGTGCCAGCAGCGCGGACCTGGGCGGCTACACCTTC; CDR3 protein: CASSADLGGYTF
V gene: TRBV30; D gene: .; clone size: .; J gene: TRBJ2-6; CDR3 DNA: TGTGCCTGGAGTTTACAGGCCTCTGGGGCCAACGTCCTGACTTTC; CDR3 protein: CAWSLQASGANVLTF
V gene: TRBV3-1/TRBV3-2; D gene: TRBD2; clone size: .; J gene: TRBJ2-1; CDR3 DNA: TGTGCCAGCACTACTAGCGGGGGCATGTTGGGGTATGAGCAGTTCTTC; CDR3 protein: CASTTSGGMLGYEQFF
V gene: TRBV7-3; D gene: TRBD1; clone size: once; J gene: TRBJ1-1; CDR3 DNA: TGTGCCAGCAGTCTCGGGACAGCGAACACTGAAGCTTTCTTT; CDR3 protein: CASSLGTANTEAFF
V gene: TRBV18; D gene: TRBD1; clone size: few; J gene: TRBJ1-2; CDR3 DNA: TGTGCCAGCTCAGGAGGACAGGGCGATGGCTACACCTTC; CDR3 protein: CASSGGQGDGYTF
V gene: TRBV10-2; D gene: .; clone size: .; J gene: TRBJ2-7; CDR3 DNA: TGCGCCAGCAGTGTACTCGGAAAGTACGAGCAGTACTTC; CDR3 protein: CASSVLGKYEQYF
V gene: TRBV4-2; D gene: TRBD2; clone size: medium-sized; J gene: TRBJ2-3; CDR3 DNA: TGTGCCAGCAGCCAGGCCGGGACTAGCGGGGTCGATACGCAGTATTTT; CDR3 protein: CASSQAGTSGVDTQYF
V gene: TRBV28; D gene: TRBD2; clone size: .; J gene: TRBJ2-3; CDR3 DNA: TGTGCCAGCAGTTTACTAGCGGGAGGGAGTGGGACTAGCACAGATACGCAGTATTTT; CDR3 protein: CASSLLAGGSGTSTDTQYF
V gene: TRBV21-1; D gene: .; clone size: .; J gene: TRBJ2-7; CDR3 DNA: TGTGCCAGCAGCGCCCTACGGGAGGTGGCCTACGAGCAGTACTTC; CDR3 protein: CASSALREVAYEQYF
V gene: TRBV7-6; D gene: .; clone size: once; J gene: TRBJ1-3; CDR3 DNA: TGTGCCAGCAGCTTCCCCCTCGGAGGGAGGTCTGGAAACACCATATATTTT; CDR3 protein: CASSFPLGGRSGNTIYF
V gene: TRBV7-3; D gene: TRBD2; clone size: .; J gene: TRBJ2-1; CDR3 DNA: TGTGCCAGCAGGTCCATGGGCGGGAGGAACTACAATGAGCAGTTCTTC; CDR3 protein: CASRSMGGRNYNEQFF
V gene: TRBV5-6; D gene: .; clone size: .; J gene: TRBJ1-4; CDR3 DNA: TGTGCCAGCAGCTTGGCCGGGGGGGCAACTAATGAAAAACTGTTTTTT; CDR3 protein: CASSLAGGATNEKLFF
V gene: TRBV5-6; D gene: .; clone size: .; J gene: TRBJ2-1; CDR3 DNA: TGTGCCAGCAGCTTGCAGGGCAGGGTCGGGGGTGAGCAGTTCTTC; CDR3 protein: CASSLQGRVGGEQFF
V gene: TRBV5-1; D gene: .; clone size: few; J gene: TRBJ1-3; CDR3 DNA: TGCGCCAGCAGCTCGGATGGGGCTTCTGGAAACACCATATATTTT; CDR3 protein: CASSSDGASGNTIYF
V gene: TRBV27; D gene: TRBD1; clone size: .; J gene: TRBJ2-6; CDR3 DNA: TGTGCCAGCAGTACCCGGACAGGGGGGCCTGGGGCCAACGTCCTGACTTTC; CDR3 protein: CASSTRTGGPGANVLTF
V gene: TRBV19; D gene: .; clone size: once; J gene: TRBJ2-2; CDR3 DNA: TGTGCCAGTAGTATAAGGGACTTCTCCCCGGGGGAGCTGTTTTTT; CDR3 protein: CASSIRDFSPGELFF
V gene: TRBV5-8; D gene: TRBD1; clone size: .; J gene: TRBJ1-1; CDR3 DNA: TGTGCCAGCAGGCCGCGACAGGGCGGCACTGAAGCTTTCTTT; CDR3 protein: CASRPRQGGTEAFF
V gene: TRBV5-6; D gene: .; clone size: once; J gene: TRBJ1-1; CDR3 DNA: TGTGCCAGCAGCCCAGCCACGAACACTGAAGCTTTCTTT; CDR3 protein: CASSPATNTEAFF
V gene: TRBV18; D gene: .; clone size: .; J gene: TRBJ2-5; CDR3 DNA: TGTGCCAGCTCACCGGACGGGGAGACCCAGTACTTC; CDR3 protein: CASSPDGETQYF
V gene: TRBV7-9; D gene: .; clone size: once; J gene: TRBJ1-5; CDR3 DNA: TGTGCCAGCAGCTCCGAATTGGACAGCAATCAGCCCCAGCATTTT; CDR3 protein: CASSSELDSNQPQHF
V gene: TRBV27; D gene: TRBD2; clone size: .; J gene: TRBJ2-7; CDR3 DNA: TGTGCCAGCAGTAGCCGGACTAGCGACGAGCAGTACTTC; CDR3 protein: CASSSRTSDEQYF